A single sample gave rise to the 19 T cell receptor beta chains below, sequenced in a study of T cell clusters in autoimmune cytopenias. TRB rearrangements were amplified by touch-down multiplex PCR with mixed TRB-A/B primers. With the multiplex PCR reads reprocessed, TCRdb shows one record per CDR3 protein and no DNA. The sample spans roughly 6,900 distinct CDR3 sequences; the ten largest clones claim less than 20%. TRB was amplified from about 260 ng of peripheral blood genomic DNA per sample. The sample also formed part of further work on T cell repertoires in aging, cancer and after chemotherapy.

The sequenced material came from peripheral blood. All receptors come from a human donor in good health.

This chain joins TRBV20-1 and TRBJ2-1; with no DNA, the TCRdb D assignment of TRBD2 cannot be verified. Germline CDR1 DFQATT, CDR2 SNEGSKA (reference sequence). The CDR3 runs 15 residues. The CDR3: CSARKSGGFYNEQFF.

The V call is TRBV12-3 or TRBV12-4, the J call TRBJ1-6. This CDR3 contains 11 residues. The CDR3 here is CASSSGSPLHF.

The J gene is TRBJ2-5, the V gene TRBV20-1; no DNA is available, so the TRBD2 call from TCRdb remains unchecked. The CDR3 spans 12 residues. The germline CDR1 and CDR2 sequences are DFQATT and SNEGSKA (reference sequence). The CDR3: CSARGGGETQYF.

V is TRBV12-3 or TRBV12-4 and J is TRBJ2-3; TCRdb outputs TRBD1, but without DNA this stays unchecked. This CDR3 has 14 residues. The CDR3 here is CASIPGQGPDTQYF.

This clonotype is classed as medium-sized by frequency. The chain has TRBV12-3 or TRBV12-4 and TRBJ1-6. This CDR3 has 14 residues. The CDR3 spells CASSWILGNSPLHF.

This clonotype is classed as medium-sized by frequency. The genes are TRBV12-3 or TRBV12-4 and TRBJ1-1; the TRBD1 assignment by TCRdb is unverifiable without DNA. The CDR3 sequence is 15 residues long. CDR3: CASSPSGQGLTEAFF.

The chain employs TRBV20-1 and TRBJ1-5; checking the TCRdb D call of TRBD1 is not possible without DNA. This CDR3 region has 14 residues. Per the germline V gene, CDR1 is DFQATT and CDR2 is SNEGSKA (reference sequence). CDR3 region: CSASPSGVHQPQHF.

This clonotype is medium-sized (0.01 to 0.1%) by frequency. This chain links TRBV6-1 with TRBJ2-7. There are 11 residues in the CDR3. Per the germline V gene, CDR1 is MNHNS and CDR2 is SASEGT. The CDR3 is CASLLGYEQYF.

This chain uses TRBV18 with TRBJ2-7; lacking DNA, the TRBD2 call made by TCRdb goes unchecked. The CDR3 sequence is 14 residues long. Germline V lookup: CDR1 KGHSH, CDR2 LQKENI. CDR3 region: CASSPGLAGDEQYF.

This rearrangement joins TRBV20-1 to TRBJ1-3. CDR3 size: 13 residues. CDR1 is DFQATT and CDR2 is SNEGSKA in the germline V gene (reference sequence). The CDR3 region is CSAFSASGNTIYF.

Frequency places this clonotype as medium-sized. The chain recombines TRBV27 with TRBJ1-1. Per the germline V gene, CDR1 is MNHEY and CDR2 is SMNVEV (reference sequence). The CDR3 consists of 13 residues. The CDR3 protein is CASSLFDGTEAFF.

V usage is TRBV19 and J usage is TRBJ1-5. Per the germline V gene, CDR1 is LNHDA and CDR2 is SQIVND (reference sequence). The CDR3 is 17 residues long. CDR3 in amino acids: CASSFTAREVWDQPQHF. Together with reference TRBV19 and TRBJ1-5, the CDR3 gives the full variable domain: DGGITQSPKYLFRKEGQNVTLSCEQNLNHDAMYWYRQDPGQGLRLIYYSQIVNDFQKGDIAEGYSVSREKKESFPLTVTSAQKNPTAFYLCASSFTAREVWDQPQHFGDGTRLSIL.

This clonotype is labeled medium-sized based on frequency. The chain combines TRBV6-5 with TRBJ2-7; the TCRdb D gene call, TRBD1, has no DNA to confirm it. The CDR3 totals 14 residues. CDR1 and CDR2 from the germline V gene are MNHEY and SVGAGI. Here the CDR3 reads CASSVEGAGYEQYF.

According to its frequency, this clonotype is medium-sized (0.01 to 0.1%). This rearrangement joins TRBV13 to TRBJ1-3. Germline V CDR1 and CDR2: PRHDT, FYEKMQ (reference sequence). The CDR3 consists of 16 residues. The CDR3 loop is CASSLGGQTSGNTIYF.

This clonotype registers medium-sized by frequency. The chain has TRBV27 and TRBJ1-2; the D call from TCRdb, TRBD1, cannot be confirmed without DNA. Per germline, CDR1 MNHEY and CDR2 SMNVEV (reference sequence). The CDR3 totals 16 residues. The CDR3 loop is CASSPAGTGGVYGYTF.

Its frequency marks this clonotype as medium-sized. The rearrangement joins TRBV12-3 or TRBV12-4 to TRBJ2-1; no DNA is available, so the TRBD2 call from TCRdb remains unchecked. The CDR3 is 15 residues long. CDR3 sequence reads: CASSPRGGLDNEQFF.

By frequency, this clonotype is medium-sized. The CDR3: CASSIGQGWAYEQYF. The rearrangement joins TRBV12-3 or TRBV12-4 to TRBJ2-7; as DNA is missing, the TRBD1 call by TCRdb cannot be tested. This CDR3 is 15 amino acids long.

V gene TRBV4-1 combines with J gene TRBJ2-7; checking the TCRdb D call of TRBD1 is not possible without DNA. The germline gives CDR1 MGHRA, CDR2 YSYEKL. The CDR3 extends over 14 amino acids. The CDR3 is CASSPPAGLDEQYF.

This clonotype shows up as medium-sized by frequency. The chain couples TRBV29-1 to TRBJ1-2. The CDR3 consists of 14 residues. CDR1 is SQVTM, CDR2 ANQGSEA, per germline. The CDR3 loop reads CSVDKGEGKHGYTF.